This TCR beta chain was identified during a study of CD8 T cells in ankylosing spondylitis. Making the TCR beta libraries involved quantitative 5'-RACE with molecular barcodes. TCRdb re-analysed the 5' RACE reads in MiXCR, keeping a single row per CDR3 protein. The sample holds 150,000 to 200,000 distinct CDR3 sequences, 18% seen once. CDR1 and CDR2 (germline): LGHNA, YSLEER. CDR3 length: 16 residues. V lost 1 base to trimming and J lost 10 bases; unmatched junction nucleotides: 12. Study results and caveats: Typical of ankylosing spondylitis blood, it appeared, was a TCR beta motif of eight highly homologous variants. Earlier studies detected some motif variants in reactive arthritis synovial fluid and blood. As reported, disease-linked clones showed significant enrichment in matched ankylosing spondylitis synovial fluid.

The sample holds many counts of this clonotype. What it binds is unknown. Sequencing used blood, either unsorted or a sorted T cell fraction (not recorded which). The sequence came from a male donor aged 5 to 30 with ankylosing spondylitis or in good health (not recorded which). The chain links TRBV4-3 to TRBJ1-4; 7 bases align to TRBD1. The CDR3 sequence: CASSQVPRDSPRKLFF. In nucleotides, the CDR3 is TGCGCCAGCAGCCAAGTCCCCCGGGACAGCCCGAGAAAACTGTTTTTT.